Below, 7 T cell receptor beta chains from the same sample are listed, as sequenced in a study of early T cells in non-severe SARS-CoV-2 infection. TCRdb redid the calling of the 5' RACE reads with MiXCR, one entry per CDR3 protein. This sample carries around 66,000 distinct CDR3 sequences, less than 15% of them seen once, and the ten largest clones take almost 8.5%. Sequencing was done on a sample of whole blood. The receptors were sampled from an adult who was a healthcare worker with PCR-confirmed SARS-CoV-2 infection or an uninfected control (not recorded which).

Sample share makes this clonotype medium-sized (0.01 to 0.1%). This chain connects TRBV20-1 to TRBJ2-7; no clear D gene. V lost 3 bases, J lost 4 bases, and 16 bases lay in between. This CDR3 region has 14 residues. Germline CDR1 is DFQATT and CDR2 is SNEGSKA (reference sequence). In DNA form, the CDR3 reads TGCAGTGCTAGTTCCCGGGTAGCAATGTACGAGCAGTACTTC. This sequence encodes CSASSRVAMYEQYF.

The chain uses TRBV6-2 or TRBV6-3 and TRBJ2-7; D is possibly TRBD1 (6 bases). The CDR3 runs to 15 residues. The V gene's germline CDR1 is MNHEY and CDR2 SVGEGT. V gave up 6 bases and J gave up 0 bases, with 15 bases separating them. The CDR3 protein is CASSRDIRFSYEQYF. DNA for the CDR3: TGTGCCAGCAGCAGGGACATAAGATTCTCCTACGAGCAGTACTTC.

The CDR3 here is CATSDFLGNEQYF. Written as DNA, the CDR3 is TGTGCCACCAGTGATTTCCTAGGAAACGAGCAGTACTTC. The rearrangement links TRBV24-1 to TRBJ2-7, with D hard to call. The germline CDR1 and CDR2 sequences are KGHDR and SFDVKD. The V and J ends lost 1 base and 5 bases respectively, with 8 bases between them. This CDR3 is built from 13 residues.

This clonotype was observed a handful of times. V and J are TRBV6-1 and TRBJ1-2; D gene ambiguous. This CDR3 contains 16 residues. Germline CDR1 and CDR2: MNHNS and SASEGT. The V and J ends lost 4 bases and 5 bases respectively, with 20 bases between them. The CDR3: CASSVQGRPSVYGYTF. CDR3 nucleotide sequence: TGTGCCAGCAGTGTCCAAGGACGGCCCTCTGTATATGGCTACACCTTC.

This clonotype was detected a few times. CDR3 in amino acids: CASSYSRGVNEQFF. CDR3 DNA sequence: TGTGCCAGCAGTTACTCTCGGGGGGTGAATGAGCAGTTCTTC. The chain employs TRBV6-5 and TRBJ2-1, with TRBD2 matching over 7 bases. The CDR3 loop spans 14 amino acids. Germline V gene lookup returns CDR1 MNHEY and CDR2 SVGAGI. V lost 0 bases, J lost 7 bases, and 3 bases stayed unmatched.

This clonotype was detected only a few times. The chain carries TRBV27 and TRBJ2-7; 7 positions match TRBD1. The CDR3 runs 14 residues. The germline V gene has CDR1 MNHEY and CDR2 SMNVEV (reference sequence). Losses at the gene ends were 8 bases for V and 0 bases for J; bases not matched to a gene: 7. CDR3 DNA sequence: TGTGCCAGCGGCCCTCGGGACAGCTCCTACGAGCAGTACTTC. Protein product: CASGPRDSSYEQYF.

This clonotype was counted a few times. The chain recombines TRBV5-1 with TRBJ2-5; D remains unclear. V was clipped by 2 bases and J by 6 bases, with 11 bases between them. The germline gives CDR1 SGHRS, CDR2 YFSETQ. The CDR3 totals 13 residues. The CDR3 protein is CASSFPLEKTQYF. The DNA for the CDR3 is TGCGCCAGCAGCTTCCCTCTAGAGAAGACCCAGTACTTC.